These 7 T cell receptor beta chains were sequenced from one sample in a study of CD8 T cells in Susac syndrome. Random hexamers were used to reverse transcribe roughly 0.45 to 1 ug of RNA. One entry per CDR3 protein, called by TCRdb with MiXCR from the immunoSEQ multiplex PCR reads. The repertoire holds approximately 280,000 distinct CDR3 sequences, approximately 85% seen once, with 0.095% to 0.14% in the top ten. Specimen: CD8+ T cells from PBMCs. These receptors all stem from a human donor with multiple sclerosis.

The chain links TRBV7-9 to TRBJ1-1; D gene unclear. Germline V gene lookup returns CDR1 SEHNR and CDR2 FQNEAQ (reference sequence). This CDR3 is 12 amino acids long. CDR3 in DNA: TGTTCACCTGACGCCTGGAACACTGAAGCTTTCTTT. Amino acid sequence: CSPDAWNTEAFF.

The chain joins TRBV24-1 to TRBJ2-1, with D tentatively TRBD1 (6 bases). The CDR3 is 13 amino acids. V was clipped by 1 base and J by 15 bases, with 15 bases between them. Germline V CDR1 and CDR2: KGHDR, SFDVKD. The CDR3: CATSDFLGRGWFF. Written as DNA, the CDR3 is TGTGCCACCAGTGATTTTTTAGGCAGGGGCTGGTTCTTC.

The chain links TRBV20-1 to TRBJ2-1, with D perhaps matching TRBD2 (6 bases). From germline, CDR1 is DFQATT and CDR2 SNEGSKA (reference sequence). Trimming took 6 bases from V and 0 from J, leaving 12 bases between them. The CDR3 is 14 amino acids. CDR3 sequence (DNA): TGCAGTGCGAACATGGACTACTCCTACAATGAGCAGTTCTTC. Protein product: CSANMDYSYNEQFF.

CDR3 in DNA: TGCGCCAGCAGCCCAAGGGACGGATTAGCTAACTATGGCTACACCTTC. Encoded protein: CASSPRDGLANYGYTF. The chain links TRBV4-1 to TRBJ1-2; possibly TRBD1 for D (5 bases). Trimming shortened V by 4 bases and J by 0 bases, and 15 bases separated the two germline ends. This CDR3 has 16 residues. The V gene's germline CDR1 is MGHRA and CDR2 YSYEKL.

The chain couples TRBV7-9 to TRBJ2-1; the D gene is possibly TRBD1 (6 bases). CDR3 length: 14 amino acids. The ends were cut back, 11 bases at V and 4 bases at J, with 18 bases in the middle. Germline loops: CDR1 SEHNR, CDR2 FQNEAQ (reference sequence). The CDR3 nucleotides read TGTGCCGGGCAGGGGCAGGGGAAATACAATGAGCAGTTCTTC. Translating gives CAGQGQGKYNEQFF.

The chain joins TRBV20-1 to TRBJ1-2; unclear D gene. The V and J ends lost 0 bases and 4 bases respectively, with 12 bases between them. Germline CDR1 reads DFQATT; CDR2 reads SNEGSKA (reference sequence). CDR3 size: 14 residues. The CDR3 is CSARDWAATYGYTF. In DNA, the CDR3 is TGCAGTGCTAGAGATTGGGCCGCGACCTATGGCTACACCTTC.

The chain recombines TRBV4-2 with TRBJ2-3; maybe TRBD2 (5 bases). CDR1 and CDR2 from the germline V gene are LGHNA and YNFKEQ. Trimming removed 0 bases from V and 2 bases from J, with 21 bases in between. The CDR3 covers 19 residues. CDR3 residues: CASSQENIGSSGDTDTQYF. CDR3 nucleotides: TGTGCCAGCAGCCAAGAAAACATCGGGTCCAGCGGAGACACAGATACGCAGTATTTT.